This TCR beta chain was documented in a study of patients and donors after allogeneic stem cell transplantation (dated by TCRdb to about 2020). Trimming removed 1 base from V and 3 bases from J; the gene matches leave 6 bases unexplained. CDR1 and CDR2 (SGHVS, FNYEAQ) derive from the germline V gene. Taken from cysteine to phenylalanine, the CDR3 has 15 residues. Just CDR3 DNA is preserved here, 45 bases in frame from base 1. Remarks on this clonotype: The specificity of this receptor is unknown. Per-base qualities were not stored, and no clone one base away is much larger.

Library preparation was by RT-PCR. Sequencing instrument: NextSeq 550. In TCRdb, the public reads were trimmed at Q25 with fastp and aligned with MiXCR, with productive beta chains retained. Identical CDR3 proteins give one entry, which carries the most common genes and DNA. The sample contains 150,000 to 200,000 distinct CDR3 sequences, approximately 28% of them found a single time. Together, the top ten hold around 3% of the sample. The sequencing sample was made of blood, either unsorted or a sorted T cell fraction (not recorded which). The TCR sequence derives from a human donor who was either an allogeneic HSCT recipient or a stem cell or donor lymphocyte infusion donor (not recorded which). It is not recorded whose cells these are; they may come from a transplant donor. Here the chain combines TRBV7-6 and TRBJ2-7; a stretch of 7 junction bases matches TRBD2. The CDR3 protein: CASSLVREGRYEQYF. The DNA sequence is as follows: TGTGCCAGCAGCTTAGTCAGGGAGGGTCGCTACGAGCAGTACTTC. Extended through the reference TRBV7-6 and TRBJ2-7 proteins, this CDR3 yields the full variable domain: GAGVSQSPRYKVTKRGQDVALRCDPISGHVSLYWYRQALGQGPEFLTYFNYEAQQDKSGLPNDRFSAERPEGSISTLTIQRTEQRDSAMYRCASSLVREGRYEQYFGPGTRLTVT.